This T cell receptor beta chain was captured by sequencing in a study of cytomegalovirus exposure and HLA in healthy donors. Turning to the study itself: Early release data held around 80 million unique TCRs from HLA-typed donors.

These donors, healthy bone marrow donors, were studied. Study-level results: A reported reduction in N-insertions relative to the roughly 710-donor mean was seen in an Asian-associated ancestry cluster in a later analysis. Being productive about 90% or about 30% of the time was typical of most TCR beta V segments in an earlier analysis.

Germline CDR1 GTSNPN, CDR2 SVGIG (reference sequence). CDR3 length equals 15 residues. Comment on this clone: Its cognate antigen is unknown. The junction and the germline gene differ at one end; a read error may be behind it.

Primers included in the PCR were 60 Vbeta and 13 Jbeta primers. Using immunoSEQ multiplex PCR, the repertoire was profiled, and TCRdb retains in-frame clones only, with some absent. The sample yields about 120,000 clones, of which the top ten take up less than 4.5%. The receptor's source is a man aged 30-40 years in good health and CMV-seronegative. Sequenced input: PBMCs. The chain couples TRBV30 to TRBJ2-1; 10 bases align to TRBD2. CDR3 in amino acids: CAWSVLAGRRNEPFF. Written as DNA, the CDR3 is TGTGCCTGGAGTGTACTAGCGGGGCGTCGAAATGAGCCGTTCTTC.